This T cell receptor beta chain was sequenced for a study of CD8+CD57+ T cells in acquired aplastic anemia. This clonotype has ten or more counts. Genomic DNA, serving as template, underwent TCR beta VDJ and CDR3 profiling. TCRdb independently ran MiXCR on the reads; one entry per CDR3 protein. Of 350,000 to 450,000 distinct CDR3 sequences detected, under 80% appear once; the ten largest clones hold 3.5% to 4.5%. The CDR3 is 15 residues long. V was trimmed by 0 bases and J by 0 bases, leaving 9 bases between them. Germline assignment: CDR1 LGHNA and CDR2 YSLEER. The V gene is TRBV4-3, the J gene TRBJ2-7, with D uncertain. The sample consisted of sorted CD4+, CD8+, or CD8+CD57+ T cells (not recorded which) from PBMCs. The TCR originated in a human donor in good health, serving as a control. CDR3 coding DNA: TGCGCCAGCAGCCAAGATCGGCAGCGCTCCTACGAGCAGTACTTC. It encodes CASSQDRQRSYEQYF.